These T cell receptor beta chains were read from a single sample in a study of T cell responses to AZD1222 COVID-19 vaccine. TCRdb's table, derived via immunoSEQ multiplex PCR, lists solely in-frame clones and lacks some. The table lists roughly 190,000 clones, more than 85% of them singletons. The specimen comprised peripheral blood, sampled on day 0 of AZD1222 vaccination. The origin of the receptors is an adult in good health. Both conserved end residues are part of each CDR3. D genes are given only for firm matches. Clone size appears in some rows only: once, few, many, or a class for an expanded clone.

TRBJ1-1 | TRBD1 | - | TRBV2 | TGTGCCAGCACCCGCGGACAGGAGGGTGACACTGAAGCTTTCTTT | CASTRGQEGDTEAFF
TRBJ2-2 | TRBD2 | - | TRBV5-1 | TGCGCCAGCAGCTACCAAGGACTAGCGGGAGGGAGCGGGGAGCTGTTTTTT | CASSYQGLAGGSGELFF
TRBJ1-3 | - | - | TRBV7-9 | TGTGCCAGCAGCGCTTACGTGCGGGACATGCCCTCTGGAAACACCATATATTTT | CASSAYVRDMPSGNTIYF
TRBJ2-7 | - | - | TRBV30 | TGTGCCTGGAGTGTAAGAGGGGCCTCCTACGAGCAGTACTTC | CAWSVRGASYEQYF
TRBJ1-5 | - | few | TRBV6-5 | TGTGCCAGCAGCGATAACGACGATCAGCCCCAGCATTTT | CASSDNDDQPQHF
TRBJ2-3 | TRBD1 | - | TRBV7-2 | TGTGCCAGCAGCTTAGTTCAATGGACAGGGTTGTCAGATACGCAGTATTTT | CASSLVQWTGLSDTQYF
TRBJ2-7 | TRBD2 | - | TRBV4-1 | TGCGCCAGCAGCAGAGGGGGACTAGCGGGGAACTACGAGCAGTACTTC | CASSRGGLAGNYEQYF
TRBJ1-1 | - | few | TRBV7-9 | TGTGCCAGCAACCCCGGGAACACTGAAGCTTTCTTT | CASNPGNTEAFF
TRBJ1-2 | - | - | TRBV5-1 | TGCGCCAGCAGCTTGGCGCCGGATGAAAACTATGGCTACACCTTC | CASSLAPDENYGYTF
TRBJ2-1 | TRBD1 | - | TRBV27 | TGTGCCAGCAGTCCGGGACAGGGCTACTACAATGAGCAGTTCTTC | CASSPGQGYYNEQFF
TRBJ2-7 | - | once | TRBV5-8 | TGTGCCAGCAGCTTGGGACATCGGCTAACCTACGAGCAGTACTTC | CASSLGHRLTYEQYF
TRBJ2-2 | - | - | TRBV9 | TGTGCCAGCAGCCACCCTAGGGGGGGAGGGCCCACCGGGGAGCTGTTTTTT | CASSHPRGGGPTGELFF
TRBJ1-2 | - | - | TRBV7-8 | TGTGCAACAGGTCTAGCTAACTATGGCTACACCTTC | CATGLANYGYTF
TRBJ1-1 | TRBD1 | once | TRBV4-1 | TGCGCCAGCAGCGGGCGACAGGGGGCGAACACTGAAGCTTTCTTT | CASSGRQGANTEAFF
TRBJ2-1 | TRBD2 | - | TRBV7-6 | TGTGCCAGCAGCCCAACGGGACTAGCGGGTTATGAGCAGTTCTTC | CASSPTGLAGYEQFF
TRBJ2-1 | TRBD1 | - | TRBV5-6 | TGTGCCAGCAGCTTGGAACAGGGGAAAAGCGATGAGCAGTTCTTC | CASSLEQGKSDEQFF
TRBJ1-2 | - | - | TRBV5-1 | TGCGTCAGCAGCTTTTCTTCGGGGGCTGGCTATGGCTACACCTTC | CVSSFSSGAGYGYTF
TRBJ2-1 | TRBD1 | - | TRBV19 | TGTGCCAGTAGTCCTGGTGGGTACAGGGGTGCGGATGAGCAGTTCTTC | CASSPGGYRGADEQFF
TRBJ1-1 | - | - | TRBV4-2 | TGTGCCAGCAGCCAAGATCAGGCTATGAACACTGAAGCTTTCTTT | CASSQDQAMNTEAFF
TRBJ2-2 | - | once | TRBV14 | TGTGCCAGCAGCCCCGTTACTAACACCGGGGAGCTGTTTTTT | CASSPVTNTGELFF
TRBJ1-4 | - | - | TRBV7-9 | TGTGCCAGCAGCTTAGTGGCTTCGGGTGGTGGAGAAAAACTGTTTTTT | CASSLVASGGGEKLFF
TRBJ2-1 | - | once | TRBV29-1 | TGCAGCGTTGAGTACCCCCTCAATGAGCAGTTCTTC | CSVEYPLNEQFF
TRBJ1-3 | TRBD1 | - | TRBV6-1 | TGTGCCACCAATGAGGGGGCGAGCTTAGGGTCTGGAAACACCATATATTTT | CATNEGASLGSGNTIYF
TRBJ2-7 | TRBD1 | - | TRBV5-1 | TGCGCCAGCAGACTTCTCTTCCCGGGACAGACCTACGAGCAGTACTTC | CASRLLFPGQTYEQYF
TRBJ2-2 | - | once | TRBV19 | TGTGCCAGTAGCGGCCAGCCCGGGGAGCTGTTTTTT | CASSGQPGELFF
TRBJ2-1 | TRBD2 | - | TRBV5-1 | TGCGCCAGCAGAATTACTAGCGGGGTGAAAGACAATGAGCAGTTCTTC | CASRITSGVKDNEQFF
TRBJ1-5 | TRBD1 | - | TRBV5-5 | TGTGCCAGCAGCTTCGGGACAGATAATCAGCCCCAGCATTTT | CASSFGTDNQPQHF
TRBJ1-3 | - | - | TRBV23-1 | TGCGCCAGCAGGACAGGACGGGGCTCTGGAAACACCATATATTTT | CASRTGRGSGNTIYF
TRBJ1-4 | - | once | TRBV7-8 | TGTGCCAGCAGCTTGGGGCCGCGGGAAAAACTGTTTTTT | CASSLGPREKLFF
TRBJ1-2 | TRBD1 | - | TRBV7-9 | TGTGCCAGCAGCTCCCTGGAGGGGACAGGGGGCTACTATGGCTACACCTTC | CASSSLEGTGGYYGYTF
TRBJ1-1 | - | - | TRBV29-1 | TGCAGCGTTGAAACCGGGACCTTT | CSVETGTF
TRBJ1-1 | - | - | TRBV2 | TGTGCCAGCAGTGAAAGGTCCAACACTGAAGCTTTCTTT | CASSERSNTEAFF
TRBJ1-2 | - | - | TRBV28 | TGTGCCAGCAGTTTATCCCGGCAGAACTATGGCTACACCTTC | CASSLSRQNYGYTF
TRBJ1-5 | - | - | TRBV5-1 | TGCGCCAGCAGCAGGGACGGCCTTAGCAATCAGCCCCAGCATTTT | CASSRDGLSNQPQHF
TRBJ1-5 | - | - | TRBV3-1/TRBV3-2 | TGTGCCAGCAGCCAGTGGGACAGCAATCAGCCCCAGCATTTT | CASSQWDSNQPQHF
TRBJ2-3 | - | - | TRBV6-5 | TGTGCCAGCGGGAGAGGGTGGGCAGATACGCAGTATTTT | CASGRGWADTQYF
TRBJ1-1 | - | - | TRBV5-1 | TGCGCCAGCAGCTTTGACAGGTTGAGGGTGAACACTGAAGCTTTCTTT | CASSFDRLRVNTEAFF
TRBJ1-1 | - | - | TRBV18 | TGTGCCAGCTCACCAGAAAACAGGGACACTGAAGCTTTCTTT | CASSPENRDTEAFF
TRBJ1-1 | - | once | TRBV12-3/TRBV12-4 | TGTGCCAGCCGGGTTTTCCAAAACACTGAAGCTTTCTTT | CASRVFQNTEAFF
TRBJ1-2 | - | once | TRBV6-1 | TGTGCCAGCAGTGAAGTCCCGGGACTCCACTATGGCTACACCTTC | CASSEVPGLHYGYTF
TRBJ1-2 | TRBD1 | - | TRBV3-1/TRBV3-2 | TGTGCCAGCAGCCGAGGACAGGGGGAAGGGGGCTACACCTTC | CASSRGQGEGGYTF
TRBJ1-1 | - | - | TRBV7-8 | TGTGCCAGCAGTTATGGGAGGAACACTGAAGCTTTCTTT | CASSYGRNTEAFF
TRBJ2-1 | TRBD2 | - | TRBV13 | TGTGCCAGTTCCGGACTAGCGGATTACAATGAGCAGTTCTTC | CASSGLADYNEQFF
TRBJ2-7 | TRBD2 | - | TRBV3-1/TRBV3-2 | TGTGCCAGCAGCCAAGGGACTAGCGGTACCTACGAGCAGTACTTC | CASSQGTSGTYEQYF
TRBJ1-2 | TRBD1 | - | TRBV7-2 | TGTGCCAGCAGCTTAGATCCCGTATTGACAGGGGCTAGTGGCTACACCTTC | CASSLDPVLTGASGYTF
TRBJ2-1 | TRBD1 | - | TRBV10-3 | TGTGCCATCAGTGAGTCGAAGGGGACAGGGGGCGCGGGCTCCTACAATGAGCAGTTCTTC | CAISESKGTGGAGSYNEQFF
TRBJ1-5 | TRBD1 | - | TRBV11-2 | TGTGCCAGCAGCTTAGTCCGACAGGGGGATCAGCCCCAGCATTTT | CASSLVRQGDQPQHF
TRBJ1-1 | TRBD1 | - | TRBV27 | TGTGCCAGCAGTAGGAACAGGGGCGGGAACACTGAAGCTTTCTTT | CASSRNRGGNTEAFF
TRBJ2-2 | TRBD2 | few | TRBV19 | TGTGCCAGTAAGGGACTAGCGGGAGAAACCGGGGAGCTGTTTTTT | CASKGLAGETGELFF
TRBJ1-2 | TRBD1 | - | TRBV2 | TGTGCCAGCAGCCCGGGACAGAATAACTATGGCTACACCTTC | CASSPGQNNYGYTF
TRBJ1-6 | - | - | TRBV7-9 | TGTGCCAGCCCCTCCGGGTCTCAAGCCTATTCACCCCTCCACTTT | CASPSGSQAYSPLHF
TRBJ2-2 | - | - | TRBV20-1 | TGCAGTGCTAGTAGTGAGGGTCCCACCGGGGAGCTGTTTTTT | CSASSEGPTGELFF
TRBJ1-1 | - | - | TRBV7-8 | TGTGCCAGCAGCTTAAGATCTCCGGGGGCCGAAGCTTTCTTT | CASSLRSPGAEAFF
TRBJ1-2 | - | - | TRBV9 | TGTGCCAGCAGCGTATTAGGACAGCACTATGGCTACACCTTC | CASSVLGQHYGYTF
TRBJ2-3 | - | - | TRBV3-1/TRBV3-2 | TGTGCCAGCAGCCTGAGCCAGCCAAAGGGGGATACGCAGTATTTT | CASSLSQPKGDTQYF
TRBJ2-1 | - | - | TRBV12-3/TRBV12-4 | TGTGCCAGCAGCCAACTATGGAATGAGCAGTTCTTC | CASSQLWNEQFF